The source of this T cell receptor beta chain is a study of T cells in Graves' hyperthyroidism and ophthalmopathy. The CDR3 sequence is 13 residues long. V shed 4 bases and J shed 1 base, with 7 bases lying between them. The germline gives CDR1 DFQATT, CDR2 SNEGSKA (reference sequence). The CDR3 regions of TCR beta were amplified from RNA transcripts. An initial round of RT-PCR targeting the TCR CDR3 relied on the HTBI primer set. MiXCR, applied by TCRdb to the multiplex PCR reads, yields one record per CDR3 protein. The sample carries over 500,000 distinct CDR3 sequences, over 45% recorded once. This clonotype has a count of ten or more.

The rearrangement joins TRBV20-1 to TRBJ2-2; TRBD1 might be the D (6 bases). Sequencing used peripheral blood or thyroid tissue (not recorded which). The sequence came from an adult woman with Graves' disease, either hyperthyroidism or ophthalmopathy (not recorded which). In DNA form, the CDR3 reads TGCAGTGCTACGGGACAGAACACCGGGGAGCTGTTTTTT. Its translation: CSATGQNTGELFF.